This TCR beta chain derives from a study of cytomegalovirus exposure and HLA in healthy donors. Study results and limitations: Presence/absence comparisons presumed near-even sequencing depth among donors. Later analysis suggested most CMV-associated TCR beta chains were HLA-restricted. A few V segments could not be told apart, such as TRBV6-2 and TRBV6-3, and were left out.

Germline V gene sequence: CDR1 SGHNT, CDR2 YYREEE (reference sequence). The V gene end was trimmed by 4 bases and the J gene end by 0 bases; junction bases not matched to a gene: 2. There are 15 residues in the CDR3. 13 Jbeta primers and 60 Vbeta primers were used for the PCR. Clones were sequenced by immunoSEQ multiplex PCR, and TCRdb holds only the in-frame ones, with some missing. The sample yields around 300,000 clones, roughly 70% seen once. About this clone: The antigen is unknown.

Material: PBMCs. The source is a female donor in good health and CMV-seronegative. This rearrangement joins TRBV5-4 to TRBJ2-7; 12 bases are shared with TRBD2. The CDR3, as DNA: TGTGCCAGCAGCGAGACTAGCGGGAGCTCCTACGAGCAGTACTTC. Protein: CASSETSGSSYEQYF.